The sequence of this T cell receptor (beta chain) was determined in a study of T cell responses to AZD1222 COVID-19 vaccine (dated by TCRdb to the early 2020s). With regard to the full study: Because spike-specific TCR depth and breadth did not differ between the two schedules, AZD1222 recipients who got a second dose at roughly 4 weeks were pooled with those who got a second dose at roughly 12 weeks. Trial participants were enrolled by age into subgroups of 18-55, 56-69 and 70-plus years, and roughly 150, 30 and 60 TCR-sequenced participants, respectively, were included in these subgroups. A total of more than 230 trial participants underwent TCR sequencing, of whom roughly 210 had received two doses of AZD1222 and about 25 had received two doses of the MenACWY control vaccine.

The time point label, read with the paper, signifies: baseline before first vaccination. Samples from vaccinated people were obtained from the UK trials COV001 and COV002, which included a single-blind randomized controlled phase 2/3 trial of AZD1222 (ChAdOx1 nCoV-19) in healthy adults. For TCRbeta chain sequencing, PBMC samples were collected from trial participants at day 0 and at day 28 after the second dose. The CDR3 regions of human TCRbeta chains were subjected to immunosequencing. Regarding the original processing steps: Repertoire TCRs were matched against a reference library of SARS-CoV-2-specific TCRs generated with the MIRA antigen-specificity platform. Breadth was defined as the fraction of unique TCRs that were SARS-CoV-2-associated. Depth was defined as the fraction of total T cells that were SARS-CoV-2-associated. Using the MIRA data, every spike-specific TCR was mapped to the spike region that the TCR reacted to and assigned to either a CD4 or a CD8 class. Log10-transformed breadth and depth values were compared by one-way ANOVA with Sidak's multiple comparisons tests. TCRdb provides this immuneACCESS table in a form limited to in-frame rearrangements. Some clones are lacking; in checked studies, under half of them reflect an unresolved V gene, and why the rest are absent is not known. V and J calls and clone size are given by that table; D and trimming were obtained from the DNA. Counted in this sample were approximately 70,000 clones; around 82% of them appeared once. The ten largest clonotypes hold less than 6.5% of the sample.

Spanning cysteine to phenylalanine, the CDR3 consists of 18 amino acids. Only the CDR3 part of the read is kept: 54 bases, read in frame from the first base. CDR1 LGHNA and CDR2 YSLEER are derived from the germline V gene. For this chain, trimming is 4 bases at the V end and 9 bases at the J end, and the number of junction bases without a gene match is 17. Summary of the overall study and its limitations: No day 14 peak-response samples were available, so repertoires were characterized only after the peak T cell response. Reportedly, close to half of the unique spike-specific TCRs recognized epitopes lying outside the regions that are mutated in the B.1.351 and B.1.1.7 variants. In the small 56-69-year group, the increase in depth fell short of significance, most likely because of low power. After two AZD1222 doses, both the breadth and the depth of spike-specific TCRs were significantly higher than at day 0 and than in MenACWY recipients. Most participants were white British and females outnumbered males, and the authors suggested that clonal diversity may have been underestimated. Conclusions about previously exposed vaccinees are limited because only six or seven AZD1222 recipients were SARS-CoV-2 seropositive at baseline. Vaccine-associated CD4 TCRs spanned the whole spike protein, with dominant responses in regions 160-218 and 743-854.

As to this clone: Its antigen target is currently unknown. No much larger clonotype is one base removed from it; base qualities were not supplied.

The clonotype comes from an adult in good health. The chain employs TRBV4-3 and TRBJ1-6, with TRBD1 matching 8 junction bases. Specimen: peripheral blood, collected on day 0 of AZD1222 vaccination. The CDR3 protein sequence reads: CASSRRGGAGTGGSPLHF. The nucleotide sequence reads TGCGCCAGCAGCCGCAGAGGGGGGGCCGGGACAGGCGGTTCACCCCTCCACTTT.